Sequencing of this T cell receptor (beta chain) was carried out in a study of molecular identifiers for immune sequencing clone quantification. Whole-study results and caveats: Clones with over 20 RNA copies captured over 98% of effector molecules but under 1% of naive ones.

Naive CD8 T cells were FACS-sorted by CD8+CD4-CCR7+CD45RA+ markers. Bulk libraries came from a prior protocol with listed TCR primers. One entry per CDR3 protein, called by TCRdb with MiXCR from the PCR reads. Of around 8,600 distinct CDR3 sequences detected, about an eighth appear once; the ten largest clones hold around 1.5%. This clonotype is medium-sized. Its antigen is unidentified. V trimming: 3 bases; J trimming: 5 bases; junction bases outside the gene matches: 9. The CDR3 covers 16 residues. In germline, CDR1 is LGHNA, CDR2 YSLEER. The sample comprised naive CD8+ T cells from blood, with Jurkat cell RNA spiked in. Indicated subset: FACS-sorted CD8+CD4-CCR7+CD45RA+ naive T cells. This sequence joins TRBV4-3 and TRBJ2-5; 10 bases match TRBD1. This receptor was identified in a human donor in good health. Some libraries in this study had Jurkat cell RNA spiked in. The DNA for the CDR3 is TGCGCCAGCAGCCAGACGACAGGGGGCCTTGCGGAGACCCAGTACTTC. The encoded protein is CASSQTTGGLAETQYF.